A single sample is the source of the 11 T cell receptor beta chains below, sequenced in a study of blood T cells in healthy people across ages. Alongside a J-beta primer mix, a sample-barcoded 5' primer served in a second PCR lasting about 7 to 12 cycles. Via MiXCR, TCRdb re-called the 5' RACE reads, giving one row per CDR3 protein. The data show some 1.8 million distinct CDR3 sequences, with around 40% seen just once and approximately 22% held by the top ten. Sequences were obtained from blood. The receptors derive from a human donor in good health.

This clonotype has a count of ten or more. One end of the junction does not line up with germline, which may come from a read error. J is TRBJ2-7 and V is TRBV7-2; 7 bases are shared with TRBD2. The V gene's germline CDR1 is SGHTA and CDR2 FQGNSA. There are 13 residues in the CDR3. The CDR3 region is CASRLAGSYEQYF. CDR3 in DNA: TGTGCCAGCAGATTAGCGGGTTCCTACGAGCAGTACTTC.

The chain employs TRBV20-1 and TRBJ1-1, with D possibly TRBD1 on 5 matching bases. Per germline, CDR1 DFQATT and CDR2 SNEGSKA (reference sequence). CDR3 size: 12 residues. Trimming pared 6 bases from V and 4 bases from J, leaving 12 bases between. As DNA, the CDR3 is TGCAGTGCCCACGGGGGGATCACTGAAGCTTTCTTT. Protein: CSAHGGITEAFF.

The chain couples TRBV29-1 to TRBJ1-5, with D perhaps matching TRBD1 (5 bases). V lost 4 bases, J lost 7 bases, and 14 bases lay in between. Germline CDR1 reads SQVTM; CDR2 reads ANQGSEA. The CDR3 contains 13 residues. The CDR3 DNA is TGCAGCGTTGCCGGAGGGGATGGGCAGCCCCAGCATTTT. It encodes CSVAGGDGQPQHF.

This clonotype was seen a few times. This chain connects TRBV9 to TRBJ2-5; D possibly corresponds to TRBD1 (5 bases). The DNA end is more similar to TRBJ2-7, so the J call may be wrong. This CDR3 is 14 amino acids long. Germline loops: CDR1 SGDLS, CDR2 YYNGEE. In nucleotides, the CDR3 is TGTGCCAGCAGCGTAGGTGAACAGGAATACGAGCAGTACTTC. Translation: CASSVGEQEYEQYF.

V gene TRBV6-2 or TRBV6-3 combines with J gene TRBJ2-2; 8 nucleotides line up with TRBD1. The CDR3 loop spans 16 amino acids. Looked up from germline, CDR1 is MNHEY and CDR2 is SVGEGT. J was trimmed by 11 bases and V by 0 bases; bases with no gene match: 11. The CDR3 DNA reads as TGTGCCAGCAGTTACTCTGGACGACAGGGGTTCACCGAGCTGTTTTTT. Translation gives CASSYSGRQGFTELFF.

The chain links TRBV28 to TRBJ2-7; the D is unclear. Germline V gene sequence: CDR1 MDHEN, CDR2 SYDVKM. With 7 bases removed from V and 3 bases from J, the gap between germline ends came to 19 bases. There are 15 residues in the CDR3. The CDR3 DNA reads as TGTGCCAGCACCTACAAAGCTAGAGAAGGCTACGAGCAGTACTTC. Translating it yields CASTYKAREGYEQYF.

The V and J genes are TRBV29-1 and TRBJ2-5; TRBD2 is a possible D gene (5 bases). Germline V lookup: CDR1 SQVTM, CDR2 ANQGSEA. This CDR3 comprises 13 residues. Deletions cut 4 bases from V and 2 bases from J, with 11 bases between. The DNA of the CDR3 is TGCAGCGTTGGTTCGGGGAGACAAGAGACCCAGTACTTC. Translating it yields CSVGSGRQETQYF.

This sequence joins TRBV4-3 and TRBJ1-2, with TRBD1 matching 8 bases. V shed 0 bases and J 1 base; nucleotides not matched to a gene: 7. This CDR3 region has 17 residues. CDR1 LGHNA and CDR2 YSLEER come from the germline V gene. The CDR3 DNA sequence: TGCGCCAGCAGCCAAGATTGGGGACAGGTGATTAACTATGGCTACACCTTC. This codes for CASSQDWGQVINYGYTF.

The chain links TRBV7-2 to TRBJ2-5; a possible D gene is TRBD1 (6 bases). Trimming took 5 bases from V and 0 from J, leaving 13 bases between them. Germline V gives CDR1 SGHTA, CDR2 FQGNSA. The CDR3 length is 15 residues. CDR3 bases: TGTGCCAGCAGCGACCCTTGGACAGACCAAGAGACCCAGTACTTC. This encodes CASSDPWTDQETQYF.

The table lists this clonotype with a few counts. The chain links TRBV6-5 to TRBJ1-6; D is perhaps TRBD1 (5 bases). The germline V gene encodes CDR1 MNHEY and CDR2 SVGAGI. This CDR3 spans 16 amino acids. V dropped 0 bases and J dropped 9 bases, with 15 bases sitting between them. The CDR3 region has the DNA TGTGCCAGCAGTTACTCGTCCGTCAGGGCTGCTTCACCCCTCCACTTT. Its protein is CASSYSSVRAASPLHF.

This clonotype was seen a few times. The chain combines TRBV7-3 with TRBJ1-1; the D gene is possibly TRBD1 (5 bases). CDR1 is SGHTA and CDR2 is FQGTGA in the germline V gene. Trimming took 0 bases from V and 7 from J, leaving 9 bases between them. This CDR3 region has 13 residues. The DNA for the CDR3 is TGTGCCAGCAGCTTAACGTTAGACAGTGAAGCTTTCTTT. Its translation: CASSLTLDSEAFF.